The TCR beta chain described here comes from a study of shared clonotypes between healthy human individuals (dated by TCRdb to 2020 to 2021). Looking at the study overall: The cohort included three men and a couple of women between 18 and 49 years of age. The study deeply sequenced blood TCR repertoires of 5 or 6 healthy adults to estimate repertoire size and the extent of clonotype sharing between individuals. To increase sequencing depth and limit assay-specific biases, different laboratories used diverse techniques to prepare libraries and sequence TCR repertoires. Between about 0.94 and 10 billion PBMCs per donor were obtained by leukapheresis. What the research found in general, with its limitations: Only blood was sampled, and tissue TCR repertoires likely differ from those in blood. Based on pairwise subsampling, the degree of clonotype sharing among donors was expected to be affected by sequencing depth. The small number of donors limited the genetic and exposure-history diversity represented.

CDR1 LNHNV and CDR2 YYDKDF were looked up in the germline V gene (reference sequence). V loses 0 bases of germline sequence and J loses 5 bases, and the interval between the two ends is 10 bases. From cysteine to phenylalanine, the CDR3 is 14 amino acids long. Kept here is only the CDR3 DNA, which spans 42 bases and is read in frame from base 1. This clone was recorded many times. Its cognate antigen has yet to be identified. Per-base qualities were not stored, and no clone one base away is much larger. The donors were healthy, HIV-negative adults with no recently reported acute infections or vaccinations. Every donor was a Caucasian adult living in Nashville, Tennessee, USA. For unsorted samples, some 87 million PBMCs were counted, and genomic DNA was extracted using the QIAamp DNA Blood Mini kit. Blood was collected by leukapheresis, and PBMCs were isolated by Ficoll-Histopaque density gradient centrifugation and then cryopreserved in liquid nitrogen vapor phase.

Using the deep immunoSEQ assay, TCR CDR3 regions were amplified from genomic DNA by multiplex PCR. Extracted genomic DNA from each cell subset was distributed evenly across all wells of several immunoSEQ 96-well plates, and each plate was treated as a replicate. Each replicate PCR for unsorted PBMC received roughly 300 ng genomic DNA, equal to tens of thousands of T cell genomes. Ten immunoSEQ deep assay plates were used to sequence unsorted PBMC genomic DNA. Purified libraries were measured with a Qubit 3.0 fluorometer, size-checked on a Bioanalyzer 2100, and measured again with the KAPA Library Quantification kit. Every immunoSEQ 96-well plate was sequenced on a dedicated single-read 150-cycle Illumina NextSeq 550 flow cell. The study's own analysis went as follows. Because the immunoSEQ output held only junctional sequences and lacked quality scores, the filtering could not match the filtering applied to full-length reads. Sequences were annotated with PyIR, a Python wrapper for IgBLAST v1.9, and V/J genes and CDR3 were assigned using IMGT germline references. Reads were removed for weak V/J assignments (E-value above 1e-6), missing CDR3, stop codons, out-of-frame junctions, or ambiguous translated residues. V3J clonotypes were defined as sequences sharing the same inferred V gene, J gene, and CDR3 amino acid sequence. Percentage overlap between repertoires was computed as shared unique clonotypes divided by the size of the smaller repertoire. RTK rarefaction, the Chao1 estimator, and Recon v2.1 estimates of unobserved clonotypes were used to assess repertoire richness. TCRdb provides this immuneACCESS table in a form limited to in-frame rearrangements. Some clones are lacking; in checked studies, under half of them reflect an unresolved V gene, and why the rest are absent is not known. From that table come the V and J calls and clone size; the DNA was used to work out D and trimming. The sample yields around 500,000 clones; approximately 80% were counted once. Around 12% of the sample goes to the ten largest clones.

This chain is built from TRBV15 and TRBJ2-5; the D segment could be TRBD1, given 7 matching bases. The specimen was PBMCs. This sequence was found in a woman aged 35 to 49 in good health. Some clones in this sample may be carry-over from other donors' samples. The CDR3: CATSRDAGGETQYF. The sequenced DNA: TGTGCCACCAGCAGAGACGCAGGGGGGGAGACCCAGTACTTC.